These 23 T cell receptor beta chains were all obtained from the same sample, sequenced in a study of T cell repertoires in cytomegalovirus infection. For these TCRs, the target antigens are not known. MiXCR was run by TCRdb on the reads, yielding one entry per CDR3 protein. The repertoire holds a few hundred thousand distinct CDR3 sequences, with approximately 32% as singletons. This material consisted of cultured PBMCs, taken from culture after CMV antigen stimulation. These receptor sequences come from a human donor in good health (CMV status not recorded). Some clones in this sample may be carry-over from other donors' samples.

The V gene is TRBV27, the J gene TRBJ2-6; 7 bases line up with TRBD1. The CDR3 has 14 amino acids. CDR1 is MNHEY and CDR2 is SMNVEV in the germline V gene (reference sequence). The V segment lost 5 bases and the J segment 4 bases; nucleotides outside the gene matches: 2. CDR3 sequence: CASSEGAGANVLTF. CDR3 bases: TGTGCCAGCAGTGAGGGGGCCGGGGCCAACGTCCTGACTTTC.

V is TRBV27 and J is TRBJ1-5; TRBD1 matches at 7 bases. With 5 bases clipped from V and 5 bases from J, the junction kept 6 bases outside the gene matches. This CDR3 is built from 14 residues. The germline V gene encodes CDR1 MNHEY and CDR2 SMNVEV (reference sequence). The CDR3 DNA sequence: TGTGCCAGCAGTCAAGGACAGGAGGATCAGCCCCAGCATTTT. It specifies CASSQGQEDQPQHF.

This rearrangement joins TRBV20-1 to TRBJ2-1; D gene ambiguous. V lost 4 bases and J lost 10, with 11 bases in between. Per germline, CDR1 DFQATT and CDR2 SNEGSKA (reference sequence). CDR3 length equals 11 residues. The CDR3 region has the DNA TGCAGTGCTATCCATTTTCCGGAGCAGTTCTTC. Translating gives CSAIHFPEQFF.

The V and J genes are TRBV6-1 and TRBJ1-2; D is unclear. From germline, CDR1 is MNHNS and CDR2 SASEGT. This CDR3 is built from 13 residues. The V end lost 4 bases, the J end lost 2 bases, and 8 bases lay between the germline ends. CDR3 coding DNA: TGTGCCAGCAGTGGATCCGAAAACTATGGCTACACCTTC. It is translated as CASSGSENYGYTF.

V gene TRBV10-3 combines with J gene TRBJ2-2; TRBD2 agrees at 14 bases. The germline V gene encodes CDR1 ENHRY and CDR2 SYGVKD. This CDR3 region has 19 residues. Losses at the gene ends were 0 bases for V and 3 bases for J; bases not matched to a gene: 6. CDR3 protein: CAISESRTSGGTHTGELFF. As DNA, the CDR3 is TGTGCCATCAGTGAGTCTCGGACTAGCGGGGGGACCCACACCGGGGAGCTGTTTTTT.

In its sample, this clonotype was seen once. The gene calls are TRBV27 and TRBJ1-1, with 9 bases aligning to TRBD1. The length of the CDR3 is 12 residues. The germline CDR1 and CDR2 sequences are MNHEY and SMNVEV (reference sequence). J lost 10 bases, V lost 6 bases, and 6 bases had no gene match. CDR3 sequence reads: CASRTGGDRAFF. CDR3 nucleotide sequence: TGTGCCAGCAGGACAGGGGGGGACAGAGCTTTCTTT.

The V call is TRBV9, the J call TRBJ2-1, with 8 bases fitting TRBD1. Germline V lookup: CDR1 SGDLS, CDR2 YYNGEE. Losses at the gene ends were 3 bases for V and 1 base for J; bases not matched to a gene: 3. This CDR3 region has 15 residues. CDR3 DNA sequence: TGTGCCAGCAGCGGAGGGACAGGTTCCTACAATGAGCAGTTCTTC. Its protein is CASSGGTGSYNEQFF. Combining the CDR3 with reference TRBV9 and TRBJ2-1 gives the whole variable domain DSGVTQTPKHLITATGQRVTLRCSPRSGDLSVYWYQQSLDQGLQFLIQYYNGEERAKGNILERFSAQQFPDLHSELNLSSLELGDSALYFCASSGGTGSYNEQFFGPGTRLTVL.

This clonotype was observed a few times. This chain joins TRBV5-1 and TRBJ2-2; 9 bases are a match to TRBD1. Germline values: CDR1 SGHRS, CDR2 YFSETQ. The CDR3 extends over 16 amino acids. V dropped 5 bases and J dropped 4; count of bases not matched to a gene: 9. The chain's CDR3 is CASRTGTGLSTGELFF. DNA of the CDR3: TGCGCCAGCAGAACCGGGACAGGGCTCAGCACCGGGGAGCTGTTTTTT.

This rearrangement joins TRBV20-1 to TRBJ1-2; 7 bases agree with TRBD1. The CDR3 consists of 13 residues. J was trimmed by 3 bases and V by 5 bases; bases with no gene match: 6. Germline-derived CDR1 and CDR2 are DFQATT and SNEGSKA (reference sequence). CDR3 loop: CSAEPGTDYGYTF. DNA for the CDR3: TGCAGTGCTGAACCCGGGACAGACTATGGCTACACCTTC.

This clonotype was observed a handful of times. This chain joins TRBV4-2 and TRBJ2-3, with D maybe TRBD2 (6 bases). CDR1 is LGHNA, CDR2 YNFKEQ, per germline. The germline V and J ends were trimmed by 0 bases and 0 bases, with 10 bases remaining between them. The CDR3 is made up of 16 amino acids. CDR3 sequence: CASSQDNRESTDTQYF. As DNA, the CDR3 is TGTGCCAGCAGCCAAGACAACCGGGAGAGCACAGATACGCAGTATTTT.

This clonotype was observed a single time. The chain employs TRBV19 and TRBJ1-1; D might be TRBD1 (6 bases). The CDR3 has 12 residues. Looked up from germline, CDR1 is LNHDA and CDR2 is SQIVND (reference sequence). Trimming shortened V by 10 bases and J by 0 bases, and 9 bases separated the two germline ends. CDR3 sequence: CATTGMNTEAFF. The CDR3 DNA sequence: TGTGCCACTACAGGGATGAACACTGAAGCTTTCTTT.

As concerns this clonotype: The conserved phenylalanine or tryptophan is not found at the CDR3 terminus, so this likely reflects a read error. The DNA is left out, because the CDR3 cannot be placed on it with certainty; the CDR3 is given as TCRdb lists it. This chain connects TRBV11-2 to TRBJ2-3. A total of 8 residues make up the CDR3, ends included. Germline V lookup: CDR1 SGHAT, CDR2 FQNNGV. The CDR3 sequence is CASSLGWQ.

The genes are TRBV29-1 and TRBJ1-2, with 9 bases identical to TRBD1. V shed 4 bases and J 4 bases; nucleotides not matched to a gene: 7. Germline-derived CDR1 and CDR2 are SQVTM and ANQGSEA. CDR3 length: 14 residues. CDR3 sequence (DNA): TGCAGCGTTGCCCCACAGGGGGCCGGCTATGGCTACACCTTC. The encoded protein is CSVAPQGAGYGYTF.

The chain recombines TRBV5-1 with TRBJ2-1, with 12 bases matching TRBD2. CDR1 SGHRS and CDR2 YFSETQ come from the germline V gene. Losses at the gene ends were 0 bases for V and 7 bases for J; bases not matched to a gene: 8. This CDR3 comprises 17 residues. CDR3 sequence reads: CASSLVPSGGAGNEQFF. As DNA, the CDR3 is TGCGCCAGCAGCTTGGTTCCTAGCGGGGGGGCTGGGAATGAGCAGTTCTTC.

In its sample, this clonotype was seen a few times. The V call is TRBV27, the J call TRBJ1-5; maybe TRBD1 (6 bases). The CDR3 length is 15 residues. Trimming cost V 7 bases and J 7 bases, with 20 bases left between them. Germline CDR1 reads MNHEY; CDR2 reads SMNVEV (reference sequence). CDR3 nucleotides: TGTGCCAGCACCCGAGCCACAGGGCGAGGACAGCCCCAGCATTTT. Translation gives CASTRATGRGQPQHF.

Ten or more counts support this clonotype. The genes are TRBV9 and TRBJ2-1; 7 positions agree with TRBD1. The CDR3 is 15 residues long. Germline-derived CDR1 and CDR2 are SGDLS and YYNGEE. J gave up 1 base and V 4 bases, and 5 bases lay outside the gene matches. The CDR3 spells CASSPRDRSYNEQFF. As DNA, the CDR3 is TGTGCCAGCAGCCCCAGGGACAGATCCTACAATGAGCAGTTCTTC.

This clonotype was recorded only once. This chain uses TRBV9 with TRBJ2-7; D is possibly TRBD2 (5 bases). V lost 4 bases and J lost 4, with 15 bases in between. CDR3 length: 14 residues. The V gene's germline CDR1 is SGDLS and CDR2 YYNGEE. CDR3 sequence (DNA): TGTGCCAGCAGCCAAGCGGCCCTGGCTTACGAGCAGTACTTC. Amino acids: CASSQAALAYEQYF. The full variable domain, in which reference TRBV9 and TRBJ2-7 provide the parts outside the CDR3, is DSGVTQTPKHLITATGQRVTLRCSPRSGDLSVYWYQQSLDQGLQFLIQYYNGEERAKGNILERFSAQQFPDLHSELNLSSLELGDSALYFCASSQAALAYEQYFGPGTRLTVT.

This chain links TRBV6-5 with TRBJ1-1; 10 bases fit TRBD1. Trimming removed 5 bases from V and 5 bases from J; junction bases left unmatched: 11. CDR1 and CDR2 (germline): MNHEY, SVGAGI. The CDR3 extends over 16 amino acids. The CDR3 protein is CASSKRQGAVGTEAFF. Written as DNA, the CDR3 is TGTGCCAGCAGTAAGCGACAGGGGGCTGTCGGGACTGAAGCTTTCTTT.

This clonotype has a handful of counts. The chain is built from TRBV28 and TRBJ1-5; the D is unclear. This CDR3 spans 15 amino acids. Germline loops: CDR1 MDHEN, CDR2 SYDVKM. V was clipped by 6 bases and J by 0 bases, with 12 bases between them. The CDR3 DNA reads as TGTGCCAGCAGAACCGGGCTGTATAGCAATCAGCCCCAGCATTTT. It encodes CASRTGLYSNQPQHF.

V and J are TRBV29-1 and TRBJ2-3; the D gene is possibly TRBD2 (7 bases). V was pared by 4 bases and J by 6 bases, with 11 bases between. The CDR3 spans 12 residues. The germline CDR1 and CDR2 sequences are SQVTM and ANQGSEA. CDR3 coding DNA: TGCAGCGTTGTCCGGGGGGCGGATACGCAGTATTTT. It is translated as CSVVRGADTQYF.

This sequence joins TRBV20-1 and TRBJ2-7; 8 bases map to TRBD1. Trimming removed 6 bases from V and 4 bases from J; junction bases left unmatched: 11. This CDR3 comprises 14 residues. Germline V gene lookup returns CDR1 DFQATT and CDR2 SNEGSKA (reference sequence). As DNA, the CDR3 is TGCAGTGCCGTCGACTCGACAGGGGATTACGAGCAGTACTTC. Amino acid sequence: CSAVDSTGDYEQYF.

This clonotype was recorded at least ten times. The chain links TRBV10-3 to TRBJ2-3; 11 bases are shared with TRBD2. J was trimmed by 2 bases and V by 9 bases; bases with no gene match: 4. The CDR3 loop spans 14 amino acids. Per the germline V gene, CDR1 is ENHRY and CDR2 is SYGVKD. This CDR3 reads CAIRTSGFTDTQYF. CDR3 nucleotides: TGTGCCATTAGGACTAGCGGGTTCACAGATACGCAGTATTTT.

V usage is TRBV5-1 and J usage is TRBJ2-1; unclear D gene. CDR1 SGHRS and CDR2 YFSETQ come from the germline V gene. Deletions cut 4 bases from V and 8 bases from J, with 10 bases between. The CDR3 runs 12 residues. CDR3 region: CASSGLVDEQFF. The CDR3 nucleotides read TGCGCCAGCAGCGGGCTAGTTGATGAGCAGTTCTTC.